This T cell receptor (beta chain) is from a study of cytomegalovirus exposure and HLA in healthy donors. General observations from the study: TCR beta chains numbering about 160 were designated cytomegalovirus-associated.

The primer mix had 60 Vbeta and 13 Jbeta primers. Sequencing was performed with immunoSEQ multiplex PCR; in TCRdb, only in-frame clones are kept and a portion is missing. The table has about 130,000 clones, 80% seen once; the top ten hold more than 3%. Per the germline V gene, CDR1 is MGHDK and CDR2 is SYGVNS. Trimming stripped 3 bases from V and 6 bases from J, with 20 bases between. The CDR3 contains 16 residues. Concerning this clone itself: The target antigen is unknown.

This clonotype was obtained from a male donor in good health and CMV-seronegative. The specimen was PBMCs. The rearrangement uses TRBV25-1 and TRBJ1-2; TRBD1 might be the D (6 bases). Written as DNA, the CDR3 is TGTGCCAGCAGTGATGACACCGTGACAGGAATTCATGGCTACACCTTC. Its protein is CASSDDTVTGIHGYTF.